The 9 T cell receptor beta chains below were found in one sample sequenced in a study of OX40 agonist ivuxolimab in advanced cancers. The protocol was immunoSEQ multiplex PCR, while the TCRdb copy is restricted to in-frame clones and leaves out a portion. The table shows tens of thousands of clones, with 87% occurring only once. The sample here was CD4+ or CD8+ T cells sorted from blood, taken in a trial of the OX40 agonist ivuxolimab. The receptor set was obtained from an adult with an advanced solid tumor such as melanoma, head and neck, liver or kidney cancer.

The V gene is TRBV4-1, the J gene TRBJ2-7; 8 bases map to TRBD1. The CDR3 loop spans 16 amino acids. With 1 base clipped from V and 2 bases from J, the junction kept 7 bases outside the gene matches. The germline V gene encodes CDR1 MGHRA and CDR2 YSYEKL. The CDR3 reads CASSQARGQGTYEQYF. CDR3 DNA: TGCGCCAGCAGCCAAGCGAGAGGACAGGGCACCTACGAGCAGTACTTC.

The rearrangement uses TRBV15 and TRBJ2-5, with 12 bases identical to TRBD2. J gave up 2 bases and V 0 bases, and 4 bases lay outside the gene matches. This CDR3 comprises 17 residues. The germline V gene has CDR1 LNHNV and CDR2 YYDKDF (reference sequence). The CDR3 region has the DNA TGTGCCACCAGCAGAGACGGGACTAGCGGGTATCAAGAGACCCAGTACTTC. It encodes CATSRDGTSGYQETQYF.

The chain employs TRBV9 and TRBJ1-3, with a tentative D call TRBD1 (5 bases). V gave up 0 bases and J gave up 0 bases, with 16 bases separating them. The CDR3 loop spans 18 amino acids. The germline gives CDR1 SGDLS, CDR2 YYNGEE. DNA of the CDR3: TGTGCCAGCAGCGTAGCTGATAGGGGCCACCTCTCTGGAAACACCATATATTTT. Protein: CASSVADRGHLSGNTIYF.

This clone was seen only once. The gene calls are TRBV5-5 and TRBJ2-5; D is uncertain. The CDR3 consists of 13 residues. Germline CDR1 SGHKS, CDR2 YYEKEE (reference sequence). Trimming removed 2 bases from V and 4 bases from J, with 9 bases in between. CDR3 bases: TGTGCCAGCAGCTTTAATGCCATAGAGACCCAGTACTTC. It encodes CASSFNAIETQYF. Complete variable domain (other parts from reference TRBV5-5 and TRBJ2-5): DAGVTQSPTHLIKTRGQQVTLRCSPISGHKSVSWYQQVLGQGPQFIFQYYEKEERGRGNFPDRFSARQFPNYSSELNVNALLLGDSALYLCASSFNAIETQYFGPGTRLLVL.

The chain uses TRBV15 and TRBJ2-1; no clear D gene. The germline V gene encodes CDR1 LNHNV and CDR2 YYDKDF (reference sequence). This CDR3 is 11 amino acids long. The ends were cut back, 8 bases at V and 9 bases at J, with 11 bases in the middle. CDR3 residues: CATQIFSEQFF. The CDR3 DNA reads TGTGCCACCCAGATTTTCAGTGAGCAGTTCTTC.

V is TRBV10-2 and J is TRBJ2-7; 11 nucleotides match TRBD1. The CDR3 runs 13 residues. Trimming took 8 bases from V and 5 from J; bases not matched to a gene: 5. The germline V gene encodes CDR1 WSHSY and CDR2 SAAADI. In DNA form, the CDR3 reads TGCGCCAGCCGGGACAGGGGGAATGACGAGCAGTACTTC. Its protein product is CASRDRGNDEQYF.

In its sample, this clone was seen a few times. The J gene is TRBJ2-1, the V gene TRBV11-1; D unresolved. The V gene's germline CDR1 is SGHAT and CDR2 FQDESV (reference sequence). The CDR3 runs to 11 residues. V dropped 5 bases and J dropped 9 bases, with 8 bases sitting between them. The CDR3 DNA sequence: TGTGCCAGCAGCCGTCAGGTTGAGCAGTTCTTC. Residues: CASSRQVEQFF.

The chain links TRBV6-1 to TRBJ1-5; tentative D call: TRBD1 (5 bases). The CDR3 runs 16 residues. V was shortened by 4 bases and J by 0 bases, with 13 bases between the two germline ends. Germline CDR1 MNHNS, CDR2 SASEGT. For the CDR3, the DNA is TGTGCCAGCAGTGTTTCGGGGGGACCTAGCAATCAGCCCCAGCATTTT. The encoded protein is CASSVSGGPSNQPQHF.

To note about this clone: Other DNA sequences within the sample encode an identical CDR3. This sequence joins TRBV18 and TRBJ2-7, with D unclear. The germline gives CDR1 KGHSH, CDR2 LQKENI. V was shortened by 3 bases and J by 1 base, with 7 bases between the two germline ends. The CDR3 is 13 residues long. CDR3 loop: CASSPPESYEQYF. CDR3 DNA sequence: TGTGCCAGCTCACCTCCAGAGTCCTACGAGCAGTACTTC.